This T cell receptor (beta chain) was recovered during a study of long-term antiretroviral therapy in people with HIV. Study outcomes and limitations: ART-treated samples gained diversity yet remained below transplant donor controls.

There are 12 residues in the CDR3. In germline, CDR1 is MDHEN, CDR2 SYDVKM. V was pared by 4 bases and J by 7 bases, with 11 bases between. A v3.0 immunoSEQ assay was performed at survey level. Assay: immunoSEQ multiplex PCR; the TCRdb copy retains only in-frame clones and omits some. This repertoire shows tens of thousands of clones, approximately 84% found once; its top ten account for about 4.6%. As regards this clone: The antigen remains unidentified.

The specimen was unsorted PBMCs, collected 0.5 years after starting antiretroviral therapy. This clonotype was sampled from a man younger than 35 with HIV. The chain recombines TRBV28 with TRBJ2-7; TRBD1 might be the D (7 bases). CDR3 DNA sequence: TGTGCCAGCAGTTGGAGGGGGCGGGAGCAGTACTTC. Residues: CASSWRGREQYF.